This T cell receptor (beta chain) was sequenced for a study of shared clonotypes between healthy human individuals. Whole-study results and caveats: Among non-shared clonotypes, generation probabilities were lower than among those shared by all four donors.

In the case of this clone: No antigen is known for it.

Assay execution proceeded at the deep level. Sequenced by immunoSEQ multiplex PCR; TCRdb stores in-frame clones only, minus some. This sample has hundreds of thousands of clones; approximately 74% occur once, and the top ten carry over 1.5%. V gave up 2 bases and J gave up 3 bases; unmatched junction bases: 8. Germline assignment: CDR1 SGDLS and CDR2 YYNGEE. This CDR3 has 16 amino acids. The chain has TRBV9 and TRBJ2-5; TRBD1 matches at 9 bases. The receptor was derived from a woman aged 25 to 39 in good health. The sample was memory CD4+ T cells sorted from blood. Indicated subset: CD45RA-negative fraction. CDR3 in DNA: TGTGCCAGCAGCGTGGGGACAGGGAGGTGGAAAGAGACCCAGTACTTC. Translating gives CASSVGTGRWKETQYF.